The entry below describes one TCR beta chain. Other nucleotide sequences from this sample produce the same CDR3. Seattle's enrolled individuals joined amid active infection and were then monitored longitudinally. Germline V gives CDR1 SGHRS, CDR2 YFSETQ. The trim removed 0 bases at V and 2 bases at J, leaving 2 bases unmatched. CDR3 length: 15 amino acids. This specimen comes from a study of blood T cell repertoires in COVID-19. Study summary: Sources were T cells, B-cell-depleted T cells, or PBMCs; the material itself was cDNA or gDNA.

Measured with immunoSEQ multiplex PCR; TCRdb has only the in-frame clones, and not every one. The profile shows 500,000 to 600,000 clones, about 89% of them singletons. This receptor was identified in a woman in her 50s with COVID-19, enrolled during active disease. Specimen: peripheral blood. This chain uses TRBV5-1 with TRBJ1-5, with 7 bases fitting TRBD1. CDR3 in DNA: TGCGCCAGCAGCTTGGGAGGGACAGGCAATCAGCCCCAGCATTTT. Translated: CASSLGGTGNQPQHF.